This T cell receptor beta chain was retrieved from a study of blood T cell repertoires in COVID-19. Sequencing was performed with immunoSEQ multiplex PCR; in TCRdb, only in-frame clones are kept and a portion is missing. The sample carries 250,000 to 350,000 clones, about 85% recorded once. Per germline, CDR1 GTSNPN and CDR2 SVGIG (reference sequence). The CDR3 has 15 amino acids. J was trimmed by 8 bases and V by 4 bases; bases with no gene match: 11. The V and J genes are TRBV30 and TRBJ2-2; 9 positions match TRBD2. This TCR was recovered from a human donor with COVID-19, enrolled during active disease. The donor label of this sample is uncertain. Sequenced sample: peripheral blood. DNA for the CDR3: TGTGCCTGGAAGGGCGGGAGGGCCCGCGAAGGGGAGCTGTTTTTT. This gives the protein CAWKGGRAREGELFF.